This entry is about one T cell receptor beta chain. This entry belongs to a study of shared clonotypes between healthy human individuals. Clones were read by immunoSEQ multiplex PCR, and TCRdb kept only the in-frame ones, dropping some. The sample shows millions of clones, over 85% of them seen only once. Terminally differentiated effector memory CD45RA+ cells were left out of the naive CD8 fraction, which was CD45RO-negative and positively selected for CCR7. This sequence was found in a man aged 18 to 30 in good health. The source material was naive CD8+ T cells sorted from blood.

CDR3 nucleotide sequence: TGTGCCAGCAGCTTAGTATGGGGGGAGACGAACACCGGGGAGCTGTTTTTT. Its translation: CASSLVWGETNTGELFF. This chain connects TRBV7-2 to TRBJ2-2; TRBD2 might be the D (6 bases). Trimming removed 1 base from V and 0 bases from J, with 12 bases in between. Germline-derived CDR1 and CDR2 are SGHTA and FQGNSA. The CDR3 length is 17 residues.